A single T cell receptor beta chain is shown here with its context. The cDNA came from 5'RACE with 10-nucleotide random UMIs. Over 200 million TCR-beta sequences, together covering 15-18 subjects, were produced by every individual sequencing run that was carried out. Via MiXCR, TCRdb re-called the 5' RACE reads, giving one row per CDR3 protein. The table has 45,000 to 60,000 distinct CDR3 sequences, about 3.5% seen once; the top ten hold 1.6%. The unsorted libraries were produced from 2 million PBMCs held at -80 C. This specimen comes from a study of neurological immune-mediated disorders. The CDR3 covers 15 residues. V was cut by 1 base and J by 3 bases, with 9 bases left in between. The germline gives CDR1 LGHDT, CDR2 YNNKEL (reference sequence).

This TCR derives from a man between 25 and 39 years old with multiple sclerosis. The sample comprised PBMCs. The chain carries TRBV3-1 and TRBJ2-2; possible D gene TRBD1, 5 bases. DNA of the CDR3: TGTGCCAGCAGCCAAGGGCAGGGTTACACCGGGGAGCTGTTTTTT. Translated: CASSQGQGYTGELFF.